A single sample is the source of the 17 T cell receptor beta chains below, sequenced in a study of T cells after posttransplantation cyclophosphamide. Using immunoSEQ multiplex PCR, the repertoire was profiled, and TCRdb retains in-frame clones only, with some absent. The sample includes approximately 32,000 clones, approximately 90% of them seen just once. Specimen: PBMCs. All receptors come from a middle-aged woman with a blood cancer, CMV-positive, and with a related stem cell donor.

Comments on this clone: A read error may account for a junction end that differs from germline. The V gene is TRBV4-3, the J gene TRBJ1-3; 11 bases align to TRBD1. CDR3 length: 21 residues. CDR1 and CDR2 (germline): LGHNA, YSLEER. The CDR3 region has the DNA TGCGCCAGCAGCCAAGGGGTAGGGACAGGGGGTTCTACGACTGCTGGCAACAACATATATTTT. This codes for CASSQGVGTGGSTTAGNNIYF.

Written as DNA, the CDR3 is TGCGCCAGCAGCCAAGTTGCAGGAAACTATGGCTACACCTTC. It yields the protein CASSQVAGNYGYTF. The gene calls are TRBV4-3 and TRBJ1-2; D is unresolved. The germline V and J ends were trimmed by 1 base and 2 bases, with 8 bases remaining between them. CDR1 is LGHNA and CDR2 is YSLEER in the germline V gene. CDR3 length: 14 amino acids.

The chain recombines TRBV15 with TRBJ2-5; no clear D. V dropped 0 bases and J dropped 7 bases, with 9 bases sitting between them. This CDR3 is built from 13 residues. Germline CDR1 is LNHNV and CDR2 is YYDKDF (reference sequence). Written as DNA, the CDR3 is TGTGCCACCAGCAGAGATCCGATCGGGACCCAGTACTTC. Protein sequence: CATSRDPIGTQYF.

The V and J genes are TRBV7-9 and TRBJ2-7; 7 bases match TRBD1. Germline CDR1 and CDR2: SEHNR and FQNEAQ (reference sequence). The CDR3 totals 16 residues. The trim removed 2 bases at V and 3 bases at J, leaving 10 bases unmatched. This chain's CDR3 is CASSLRPGQPYYEQYF. In nucleotides, the CDR3 is TGTGCCAGCAGCTTACGTCCGGGACAGCCTTACTACGAGCAGTACTTC.

The chain recombines TRBV12-5 with TRBJ2-5, with a possible D match to TRBD2 (6 bases). There are 12 residues in the CDR3. V dropped 2 bases and J dropped 7 bases, with 8 bases sitting between them. Germline V gene sequence: CDR1 LGHNT, CDR2 FRNRAP. The CDR3 region is CASGLTGGTQYF. As DNA, the CDR3 is TGTGCTAGTGGTTTGACCGGGGGGACCCAGTACTTC.

The gene calls are TRBV7-2 and TRBJ2-5, with 7 bases that match TRBD2. Germline CDR1 is SGHTA and CDR2 is FQGNSA. CDR3 length: 16 residues. V lost 0 bases, J lost 2 bases, and 6 bases stayed unmatched. DNA of the CDR3: TGTGCCAGCAGCTTAGCGCAGTGGGGAGGGCAAGAGACCCAGTACTTC. As protein: CASSLAQWGGQETQYF.

V gene TRBV5-6 combines with J gene TRBJ2-1, with TRBD2 as a possible D gene (5 bases). V was cut by 2 bases and J by 7 bases, with 13 bases left in between. The CDR3 has 14 residues. CDR1 and CDR2 from the germline V gene are SGHDT and YYEEEE. CDR3 loop: CASSFEDWENEQFF. CDR3 nucleotides: TGTGCCAGCAGCTTCGAGGACTGGGAAAATGAGCAGTTCTTC.

V is TRBV11-2 and J is TRBJ2-1; D not certain. The V and J ends lost 2 bases and 10 bases respectively, with 12 bases between them. Germline V gives CDR1 SGHAT, CDR2 FQNNGV. This CDR3 spans 13 amino acids. DNA of the CDR3: TGTGCCAGCAGCTTAATCCCACAATGGGAGCAGTTCTTC. It translates to CASSLIPQWEQFF.

The chain uses TRBV11-1 and TRBJ2-7, with TRBD2 identical over 7 bases. Germline CDR1 and CDR2: SGHAT and FQDESV (reference sequence). The V segment lost 3 bases and the J segment 4 bases; nucleotides outside the gene matches: 6. The CDR3 spans 14 residues. This CDR3 is CASSLSNGGYEQYF. For the CDR3, the DNA is TGTGCCAGCAGCTTGAGCAACGGGGGGTACGAGCAGTACTTC.

The V call is TRBV4-1, the J call TRBJ1-1; TRBD1 aligns across 8 bases. V shed 4 bases, J shed 2 bases, and the junction held 9 bases outside the gene matches. The CDR3 loop spans 16 amino acids. The germline V gene has CDR1 MGHRA and CDR2 YSYEKL. The CDR3 sequence is CASSRGGQAYNTEAFF. The DNA for the CDR3 is TGCGCCAGCAGCCGAGGGGGACAGGCATACAACACTGAAGCTTTCTTT.

The chain recombines TRBV2 with TRBJ2-1, with TRBD2 matching over 13 bases. Germline CDR1 and CDR2: SNHLY and FYNNEI. This CDR3 spans 15 amino acids. V shed 4 bases and J 5 bases; nucleotides not matched to a gene: 2. CDR3 nucleotides: TGTGCCAGCAGTGTACTAGCGGGGGGGAACAATGAGCAGTTCTTC. Amino acid sequence: CASSVLAGGNNEQFF.

The rearrangement joins TRBV28 to TRBJ2-3, with 8 bases aligning to TRBD2. This CDR3 region has 14 residues. Germline V gene data show CDR1 as MDHEN and CDR2 as SYDVKM. Trimming at V came to 7 bases and at J to 0 bases, leaving 3 bases not matched to a gene. The CDR3 coding sequence is TGTGCCAGCACTCCGGGGGGGAGCACAGATACGCAGTATTTT. Its translation is CASTPGGSTDTQYF.

This chain connects TRBV4-1 to TRBJ1-2; D remains ambiguous. Trimming took off 0 bases at V and 3 bases at J, with 14 bases between the two ends. CDR3 length: 16 amino acids. Germline lookup yields CDR1 MGHRA and CDR2 YSYEKL. CDR3 sequence reads: CASSQDDALQHYGYTF. Here the CDR3 DNA reads TGCGCCAGCAGCCAAGATGACGCTTTACAGCACTATGGCTACACCTTC.

The V call is TRBV18, the J call TRBJ2-5, with a tentative D call TRBD2 (6 bases). There are 13 residues in the CDR3. Looked up from germline, CDR1 is KGHSH and CDR2 is LQKENI. Trimming removed 3 bases at V and 3 bases at J, with 8 bases between. CDR3 in amino acids: CASSPSGEETQYF. CDR3 nucleotide sequence: TGTGCCAGCTCACCTTCGGGGGAAGAGACCCAGTACTTC.

The CDR3 loop reads CASGLQGPKYNEQFF. The CDR3 DNA follows: TGTGCTAGTGGCCTACAGGGGCCCAAATACAATGAGCAGTTCTTC. The genes are TRBV12-5 and TRBJ2-1, with TRBD1 matching 7 bases. The CDR3 has 15 residues. CDR1 LGHNT and CDR2 FRNRAP come from the germline V gene. J gave up 4 bases and V 6 bases, and 9 bases lay outside the gene matches.

The chain joins TRBV6-5 to TRBJ1-2; 8 bases match TRBD1. This CDR3 spans 14 amino acids. J lost 8 bases, V lost 0 bases, and 5 bases had no gene match. Germline V gene sequence: CDR1 MNHEY, CDR2 SVGAGI. CDR3 in amino acids: CASSYSTTGEGYTF. CDR3 in DNA: TGTGCCAGCAGTTACTCGACGACAGGGGAAGGCTACACCTTC.

This chain connects TRBV4-1 to TRBJ1-5; maybe TRBD1 (5 bases). This CDR3 spans 16 amino acids. V was cut by 0 bases and J by 5 bases, with 14 bases left in between. CDR1 is MGHRA and CDR2 is YSYEKL in the germline V gene. CDR3 bases: TGCGCCAGCAGCCAAGATGAGTCAGGGCCTTATCAGCCCCAGCATTTT. Its protein product is CASSQDESGPYQPQHF.